These 22 T cell receptor beta chains share one sample of origin, sequenced in a study of T-cell reconstitution after alpha-beta-depleted transplantation in children. Unique molecular identifiers were incorporated when the TCRbeta library was constructed. TCRdb used MiXCR to reprocess the PCR reads, holding one entry per CDR3 protein. The table lists approximately 170,000 distinct CDR3 sequences, around 10% of them singletons, with approximately 13% in the top ten. The sequences come from PBMCs, collected before TCRalphabeta/CD19-depleted stem cell transplant. Every receptor here comes from a boy between 2 and 15 years old with acute myeloid leukemia, due to receive a stem cell transplant.

This clonotype was detected many times. This rearrangement joins TRBV7-8 to TRBJ2-7; D not certain. V was shortened by 5 bases and J by 10 bases, with 12 bases between the two germline ends. The length of the CDR3 is 11 residues. Per the germline V gene, CDR1 is SGHVS and CDR2 is FQNEAQ. CDR3 loop: CASSPAQVQYV. The CDR3, as DNA: TGTGCCAGCAGCCCGGCCCAAGTACAGTACGTC.

This clonotype has ten or more counts. This chain joins TRBV12-3 or TRBV12-4 and TRBJ1-2; no clear D gene. This CDR3 comprises 14 residues. V shed 5 bases and J shed 5 bases, with 15 bases lying between them. CDR3 region: CASSEEPSIYGYTF. The CDR3 DNA sequence: TGTGCCAGCAGTGAGGAGCCATCTATTTATGGCTACACCTTC.

This clonotype was seen ten or more times. The chain couples TRBV20-1 to TRBJ1-6; TRBD1 might be the D (6 bases). CDR3 length: 12 amino acids. With 5 bases removed from V and 10 bases from J, the gap between germline ends came to 12 bases. Germline CDR1 and CDR2: DFQATT and SNEGSKA (reference sequence). As DNA, the CDR3 is TGCAGTGCTGTTACAGGGAGCTCACCCCTCCACTTT. Its protein is CSAVTGSSPLHF.

This clonotype was found many times. The rearrangement uses TRBV6-6 and TRBJ2-1; no clear D. V shed 8 bases and J shed 3 bases, with 11 bases lying between them. This CDR3 spans 13 amino acids. The V gene's germline CDR1 is MNHNY and CDR2 SVGAGI (reference sequence). DNA of the CDR3: TGTGCCAGCTTGGGTTCGGTCTACAATGAGCAGTTCTTC. It specifies CASLGSVYNEQFF.

Points on this clonotype: This may come from a read error, since a much larger clone is one base off. V gene TRBV7-9 combines with J gene TRBJ2-1, with D possibly matching TRBD2 (6 bases). Germline CDR1 is SEHNR and CDR2 is FQNEAQ (reference sequence). The CDR3 covers 13 residues. The chain's CDR3 is CSSSQPGDNEQFF. The CDR3 nucleotides are TGTTCCAGCAGCCAGCCGGGAGACAATGAGCAGTTCTTC.

This clonotype was seen at least ten times. The CDR3 reads CASSLMTSGDTGELFF. CDR3 nucleotide sequence: TGCGCCAGCAGCCTGATGACTAGCGGGGACACCGGGGAGCTGTTTTTT. The chain links TRBV5-1 to TRBJ2-2, with 11 bases identical to TRBD2. The germline gives CDR1 SGHRS, CDR2 YFSETQ. Unmatched junction bases numbered 5, after V lost 4 bases and J lost 3 bases. The CDR3 is 16 amino acids.

This clonotype was seen many times. This sequence joins TRBV27 and TRBJ2-7; D possibly corresponds to TRBD2 (6 bases). Trimming shortened V by 5 bases and J by 0 bases, and 17 bases separated the two germline ends. The CDR3 consists of 16 residues. Germline CDR1 reads MNHEY; CDR2 reads SMNVEV (reference sequence). CDR3 sequence: CASSPRGTSSSYEQYF. As DNA, the CDR3 is TGTGCCAGCAGTCCTCGGGGGACTTCTAGCTCCTACGAGCAGTACTTC.

As to this clonotype: A much larger clone differs from this one at a single base, so this may be a read error. The chain combines TRBV12-3 or TRBV12-4 with TRBJ1-1, with a weak D call TRBD1 (6 bases). The V end lost 10 bases, the J end lost 1 base, and 13 bases lay between the germline ends. This CDR3 is 13 amino acids long. The CDR3 nucleotides are TGTGCCACCAGACCGGGACAGAACACTGAAGCTTTCTTT. It specifies CATRPGQNTEAFF.

This clonotype was picked up many times. The V and J genes are TRBV2 and TRBJ2-2; a weak D match, TRBD1 (5 bases). Looked up from germline, CDR1 is SNHLY and CDR2 is FYNNEI. This CDR3 comprises 16 residues. Trimming cost V 8 bases and J 0 bases, with 16 bases left between them. The CDR3 sequence: CASHDRDLPNTGELFF. CDR3 nucleotide sequence: TGTGCCAGCCACGACAGAGATTTACCGAACACCGGGGAGCTGTTTTTT.

This clonotype was seen repeatedly, ten times or more. V usage is TRBV3-1 and J usage is TRBJ2-5; D is undetermined. Trimming removed 0 bases at V and 7 bases at J, with 9 bases between. The germline CDR1 and CDR2 sequences are LGHDT and YNNKEL (reference sequence). This CDR3 has 13 residues. This CDR3 reads CASSQEARGTQYF. CDR3 sequence (DNA): TGTGCCAGCAGCCAAGAAGCGCGCGGGACCCAGTACTTC.

A note on this clonotype: A read error may explain this, as a much larger clone is one base away. No conserved phenylalanine or tryptophan is present at the end of the CDR3, so a read error is the likely explanation. The rearrangement uses TRBV5-1 and TRBJ2-5, with a tentative D call TRBD2 (6 bases). Germline CDR1 is SGHRS and CDR2 is YFSETQ. V shed 4 bases and J shed 5 bases, with 15 bases lying between them. CDR3 length: 14 amino acids. This chain's CDR3 is CASSKSGSPETQYL. CDR3 coding DNA: TGCGCCAGCAGCAAAAGCGGGTCCCCGGAGACCCAGTACTTA.

This clonotype was seen many times. The genes are TRBV5-1 and TRBJ1-5, with 11 nucleotides matching TRBD1. In germline, CDR1 is SGHRS, CDR2 YFSETQ. The CDR3 is 14 residues long. V was pared by 7 bases and J by 7 bases, with 7 bases of the junction left unmatched. The CDR3 is CASGQGAGMQPQHF. CDR3 DNA sequence: TGCGCCAGCGGACAGGGGGCAGGCATGCAGCCCCAGCATTTT.

Many counts were recorded for this clonotype. The CDR3 nucleotides are TGTGCCAGCAGTGAACTATACCCAGGACAGGGGCGGCATTTT. As protein: CASSELYPGQGRHF. The rearrangement joins TRBV6-1 to TRBJ1-5, with 9 bases matching TRBD1. In germline, CDR1 is MNHNS, CDR2 SASEGT. There are 14 residues in the CDR3. J was trimmed by 15 bases and V by 2 bases; bases with no gene match: 11.

This clonotype was found many times. V is TRBV3-1 and J is TRBJ1-2, with D tentatively TRBD1 (6 bases). Germline-derived CDR1 and CDR2 are LGHDT and YNNKEL (reference sequence). The CDR3 covers 14 residues. The V end lost 5 bases, the J end lost 4 bases, and 14 bases lay between the germline ends. The CDR3 loop is CASSSDRTFYGYTF. In DNA form, the CDR3 reads TGTGCCAGCAGCAGCGACAGGACCTTCTATGGCTACACCTTC.

This clonotype was observed at least ten times. The rearrangement links TRBV7-2 to TRBJ2-7; D is undetermined. The ends were cut back, 3 bases at V and 4 bases at J, with 10 bases in the middle. Germline lookup yields CDR1 SGHTA and CDR2 FQGNSA. The CDR3 spans 13 residues. The CDR3 DNA reads TGTGCCAGCAGCTTTTTGACCGGGTACGAGCAGTACTTC. Translation: CASSFLTGYEQYF.

This clonotype was seen ten or more times. The rearrangement links TRBV7-8 to TRBJ2-1; D ambiguous. This CDR3 is built from 15 residues. Germline V gene sequence: CDR1 SGHVS, CDR2 FQNEAQ. V shed 3 bases and J shed 0 bases, with 9 bases lying between them. CDR3 loop: CASSFKRSSYNEQFF. The CDR3 DNA reads TGTGCCAGCAGCTTTAAGAGGAGCTCCTACAATGAGCAGTTCTTC.

This clonotype was observed a single time. The V gene is TRBV29-1, the J gene TRBJ2-3; 8 nucleotides match TRBD2. This CDR3 is 17 amino acids long. V shed 5 bases and J 4 bases; nucleotides not matched to a gene: 17. The germline V gene has CDR1 SQVTM and CDR2 ANQGSEA. The chain's CDR3 is CSVPHWVREGPPDTQYF. In nucleotides, the CDR3 is TGCAGCGTTCCCCACTGGGTCCGGGAGGGCCCTCCAGATACGCAGTATTTT.

The rearrangement joins TRBV7-9 to TRBJ2-4; D call uncertain. Germline values: CDR1 SEHNR, CDR2 FQNEAQ (reference sequence). The V end lost 2 bases, the J end lost 3 bases, and 17 bases lay between the germline ends. The CDR3 is 17 residues long. The CDR3 loop is CASSLSSSGIGKNIQYF. CDR3 in DNA: TGTGCCAGCAGCTTAAGTAGTTCTGGAATAGGCAAAAACATTCAGTACTTC.

This clonotype was found many times. The chain is built from TRBV24-1 and TRBJ2-5; D not resolved. The CDR3 sequence is 13 residues long. Germline CDR1 is KGHDR and CDR2 is SFDVKD. V was trimmed by 5 bases and J by 1 base, leaving 7 bases between them. This chain's CDR3 is CATSVVCQETQYF. CDR3 in DNA: TGTGCCACCAGTGTGGTCTGCCAAGAGACCCAGTACTTC.

The sample holds many counts of this clonotype. The gene calls are TRBV24-1 and TRBJ2-1; D gene uncertain. Germline V gene sequence: CDR1 KGHDR, CDR2 SFDVKD. This CDR3 is built from 13 residues. The V gene lost 1 base and the J gene lost 7 bases, with 7 bases spanning the gap. The CDR3 loop reads CATSDFSDNEQFF. The DNA for the CDR3 is TGTGCCACCAGTGATTTTTCGGATAATGAGCAGTTCTTC.

This clonotype was seen ten or more times. This chain uses TRBV3-1 with TRBJ2-3; the match to TRBD2 covers 11 bases. This CDR3 is 16 amino acids long. The germline V gene encodes CDR1 LGHDT and CDR2 YNNKEL (reference sequence). The V segment lost 4 bases and the J segment 3 bases; nucleotides outside the gene matches: 6. CDR3 amino acids: CASSLRLAGNTDTQYF. In DNA form, the CDR3 reads TGTGCCAGCAGCCTCCGACTAGCGGGGAATACAGATACGCAGTATTTT.

This clonotype was seen a few times. The V call is TRBV19, the J call TRBJ1-4; D is undetermined. The CDR3 has 15 amino acids. Germline CDR1 reads LNHDA; CDR2 reads SQIVND (reference sequence). Trimming shortened V by 5 bases and J by 6 bases, and 16 bases separated the two germline ends. DNA for the CDR3: TGTGCCAGTAGTGTCCTGGCCCAATGGGATGAAAAACTGTTTTTT. It codes for CASSVLAQWDEKLFF.